This passage covers 14 T cell receptor beta chains from one sample sequenced in a study of OX40 agonist ivuxolimab in advanced cancers. The method was immunoSEQ multiplex PCR; TCRdb's version includes in-frame clones alone and lacks a portion of them. The sample contains about 60,000 clones, around 83% of which appear only once. The source material was CD4+ or CD8+ T cells sorted from blood, sampled in a trial of the OX40 agonist ivuxolimab. These receptors originate from an adult with an advanced solid tumor such as melanoma, head and neck, liver or kidney cancer.

The chain uses TRBV30 and TRBJ2-7, with 10 positions matching TRBD2. Trimming at V came to 0 bases and at J to 3 bases, leaving 2 bases not matched to a gene. In germline, CDR1 is GTSNPN, CDR2 SVGIG (reference sequence). This CDR3 comprises 14 residues. In DNA, the CDR3 is TGTGCCTGGAGTGTCGCTAGCGGGAGCTACGAGCAGTACTTC. Protein product: CAWSVASGSYEQYF.

This chain uses TRBV13 with TRBJ2-7; D unresolved. Germline-derived CDR1 and CDR2 are PRHDT and FYEKMQ (reference sequence). Trimming removed 1 base at V and 5 bases at J, with 15 bases between. The length of the CDR3 is 15 residues. CDR3 sequence reads: CASSLDANSGDEQYF. The CDR3 coding sequence is TGTGCCAGCAGCTTAGACGCAAACTCTGGAGACGAGCAGTACTTC.

The rearrangement uses TRBV30 and TRBJ1-5; no clear D. CDR3 length: 13 amino acids. Germline CDR1 GTSNPN, CDR2 SVGIG (reference sequence). V was pared by 4 bases and J by 4 bases, with 11 bases between. This CDR3 is CAWNFRRNQPQHF. DNA for the CDR3: TGTGCCTGGAATTTCAGGAGAAATCAGCCCCAGCATTTT.

The J gene is TRBJ1-2, the V gene TRBV5-1; TRBD1 aligns across 7 bases. Per the germline V gene, CDR1 is SGHRS and CDR2 is YFSETQ. The ends lost 4 bases at V and 0 bases at J; junction bases unmatched: 12. The CDR3 has 17 amino acids. The CDR3 here is CASSAHYRDSPNYGYTF. The CDR3 bases are TGCGCCAGCAGCGCCCACTATAGGGACAGCCCTAACTATGGCTACACCTTC.

J is TRBJ2-2 and V is TRBV10-3; 11 bases fit TRBD2. V lost 6 bases, J lost 6 bases, and 3 bases stayed unmatched. The CDR3 totals 14 residues. Germline V gene lookup returns CDR1 ENHRY and CDR2 SYGVKD. The DNA of the CDR3 is TGTGCCATCAGGGCACTAGCGGGGGCCGGGGAGCTGTTTTTT. It encodes CAIRALAGAGELFF.

This clone came up a few times. Within the sample, other DNA sequences also encode this same CDR3. The chain carries TRBV6-5 and TRBJ1-2; 11 bases are a match to TRBD1. Germline values: CDR1 MNHEY, CDR2 SVGAGI. J lost 4 bases, V lost 5 bases, and 3 bases had no gene match. The CDR3 consists of 14 residues. The CDR3 bases are TGTGCCAGCAGTAGGGGGACAGGGGGCTATGGCTACACCTTC. Translated: CASSRGTGGYGYTF.

The count of this clone is one. V and J are TRBV6-1 and TRBJ2-2; 7 bases fit TRBD1. Unmatched junction bases numbered 3, after V lost 4 bases and J lost 7 bases. Germline V gene sequence: CDR1 MNHNS, CDR2 SASEGT. The CDR3 spans 13 residues. Here the CDR3 reads CASSVQGFGELFF. The CDR3 coding sequence is TGTGCCAGCAGTGTACAGGGGTTCGGGGAGCTGTTTTTT.

CDR3 sequence: CASSLSSAAGEQYF. CDR3 nucleotide sequence: TGTGCCAGCAGCTTAAGTTCCGCTGCGGGGGAGCAGTACTTC. The chain recombines TRBV7-2 with TRBJ2-7; maybe TRBD2 (6 bases). With 2 bases removed from V and 7 bases from J, the gap between germline ends came to 15 bases. CDR3 length: 14 amino acids. Germline assignment: CDR1 SGHTA and CDR2 FQGNSA.

This chain joins TRBV19 and TRBJ2-7; D is uncertain. V shed 7 bases and J shed 4 bases, with 17 bases lying between them. Germline V gene data show CDR1 as LNHDA and CDR2 as SQIVND (reference sequence). This CDR3 is built from 14 residues. The CDR3 protein is CASTPAAQGYEQYF. The CDR3 DNA sequence: TGTGCCAGTACCCCGGCCGCCCAAGGTTACGAGCAGTACTTC.

This chain links TRBV21-1 with TRBJ1-2; TRBD1 is taken as the D call from the table, unchecked against the DNA. TRBV21-1 is assigned pseudogene status. The CDR3 runs 16 residues. The CDR3 is CASSKVCRTGDYGYTF. CDR3 nucleotide sequence: TGTGCCAGCAGCAAAGTATGTAGGACAGGTGACTATGGCTACACCTTC.

The chain couples TRBV5-4 to TRBJ1-2; possible D gene TRBD1, 6 bases. Between the trimmed V and J ends, which lost 4 bases and 3 bases, there was a span of 16 bases. The CDR3 totals 15 residues. In germline, CDR1 is SGHNT, CDR2 YYREEE (reference sequence). This chain's CDR3 is CASSPGGGLDYGYTF. As DNA, the CDR3 is TGTGCCAGCAGCCCGGGAGGGGGGCTGGACTATGGCTACACCTTC.

V and J are TRBV7-9 and TRBJ1-1; D gene uncertain. CDR1 and CDR2 (germline): SEHNR, FQNEAQ (reference sequence). The CDR3 is 15 residues long. Trimming pared 2 bases from V and 0 bases from J, leaving 10 bases between. In DNA, the CDR3 is TGTGCCAGCAGCTTAAGGGCCGGAGTGAACACTGAAGCTTTCTTT. Amino acids: CASSLRAGVNTEAFF.

J is TRBJ2-3 and V is TRBV10-1; a weak D match, TRBD2 (7 bases). Germline values: CDR1 WNHNN, CDR2 SYGVQD (reference sequence). The CDR3 covers 16 residues. The ends were cut back, 7 bases at V and 3 bases at J, with 20 bases in the middle. For the CDR3, the DNA is TGCGCCAGCACCAGCTCTAGCGGAGGGGGGACAGATACGCAGTATTTT. This encodes CASTSSSGGGTDTQYF.

V and J are TRBV6-5 and TRBJ2-1; tentatively, D is TRBD2 (7 bases). The V gene's germline CDR1 is MNHEY and CDR2 SVGAGI. V gave up 5 bases and J gave up 9 bases, with 17 bases separating them. CDR3 size: 14 residues. CDR3: CASSPGGFPTEQFF. CDR3 DNA: TGTGCCAGCAGTCCGGGGGGCTTCCCCACTGAGCAGTTCTTC.